These T cell receptor beta chains were read from a single sample in a study of vaccination effects on CD4 cells after COVID-19. These TCRs' antigens remain unknown. TCRdb's table, derived via immunoSEQ multiplex PCR, lists solely in-frame clones and lacks some. The sample lists 17,000 or so clones; approximately 70% were seen once. This specimen was CD4+ T cells from PBMCs cultured with SARS-CoV-2 spike peptides, taken after COVID-19 vaccination. The receptors originated from a human donor who received a COVID-19 vaccine. The CDR3 runs from the conserved cysteine through the conserved F or W. A D gene is named only where the DNA matches it firmly. Size is stated for part of the rows, as once, few or many counts, or as a class when the clone is expanded.

V gene	J gene	D gene	clone size	CDR3 DNA	CDR3 protein
TRBV6-2/TRBV6-3	TRBJ2-7	TRBD2	-	TGTGCCAGCAGTCCCCATAGCGGGGGGAATTACGAGCAGTACTTC	CASSPHSGGNYEQYF
TRBV12-3/TRBV12-4	TRBJ2-1	-	-	TGTGCCAGCAGCCAGGGGTATGAGCAGTTCTTC	CASSQGYEQFF
TRBV19	TRBJ2-7	TRBD1	-	TGTGCCAGTAGTATACTACCGGACAGGGGATACGAGCAGTACTTC	CASSILPDRGYEQYF
TRBV5-1	TRBJ1-2	TRBD1	-	TGCGCCAGCAGCTTGGAGGGACAGTCGGGATATGGCTACACCTTC	CASSLEGQSGYGYTF
TRBV19	TRBJ2-3	TRBD2	-	TGTGCCAGTAGTATGGGTCCGGGCGGGAGGGGAGATACGCAGTATTTT	CASSMGPGGRGDTQYF
TRBV3-1/TRBV3-2	TRBJ2-7	-	few	TGTGCCAGCAGCCCCAGGAGGCCAGGCTCGGCTTACGAGCAGTACTTC	CASSPRRPGSAYEQYF
TRBV5-1	TRBJ2-1	TRBD1	once	TGCGCCAGCAGCTCAAAGACAGGGTACAATGAGCAGTTCTTC	CASSSKTGYNEQFF
TRBV10-3	TRBJ1-1	TRBD1	-	TGTGCCATCAGTGGTGGGACAGGGGGTTACAGCACTGAAGCTTTCTTT	CAISGGTGGYSTEAFF
TRBV27	TRBJ2-3	-	-	TGTGCCAGCAGTTTCGCCTATTACACAGATACGCAGTATTTT	CASSFAYYTDTQYF
TRBV7-2	TRBJ2-7	-	-	TGTGCCAGCAGCCCTCGTGGGGGGAAGACCTACGAGCAGTACTTC	CASSPRGGKTYEQYF
TRBV5-1	TRBJ2-1	-	-	TGCGCCAGCAGCCCAGGTGGGGCGGAGGGCTACAATGAGCAGTTCTTC	CASSPGGAEGYNEQFF
TRBV5-4	TRBJ2-5	-	-	TGTGCCAGCAGCTTGGACAGGGCCGAGACCCAGTACTTC	CASSLDRAETQYF
TRBV10-3	TRBJ2-4	TRBD2	-	TGTGCCATCAGTGTGGGAGGGGTAGCCAAAAACATTCAGTACTTC	CAISVGGVAKNIQYF
TRBV27	TRBJ2-2	-	-	TGTGCCAGCAGTTTATCGGCACCCAACACCGGGGAGCTGTTTTTT	CASSLSAPNTGELFF
TRBV3-1/TRBV3-2	TRBJ2-3	TRBD2	-	TGTGCCAGCAGTCGGAGCGGGGGGGCGGCAGATACGCAGTATTTT	CASSRSGGAADTQYF
TRBV27	TRBJ1-3	-	few	TGTGCCAGCAGCCGAGGACGGCCCTCTGGAAACACCATATATTTT	CASSRGRPSGNTIYF
TRBV12-5	TRBJ1-5	-	-	TGTGCTAGTGGTTTGTTCGATCAGCCCCAGCATTTT	CASGLFDQPQHF
TRBV18	TRBJ1-4	-	few	TGTGCCAGCTCAGGGGCAACTAATGAAAAACTGTTTTTT	CASSGATNEKLFF
TRBV30	TRBJ2-2	TRBD2	medium-sized	TGTGCCTGGAGTTCAATAGCGGGGGTCACGACCGGGGAGCTGTTTTTT	CAWSSIAGVTTGELFF
TRBV7-9	TRBJ2-7	TRBD2	-	TGTGCCAGCAGTATACTAGCGGGGGGCCAATACGAGCAGTACTTC	CASSILAGGQYEQYF
TRBV6-6	TRBJ2-3	TRBD2	-	TGTGCCAGCAGCCCACCGCGGACTAGCGGCCCCCATACGCAGTATTTT	CASSPPRTSGPHTQYF
TRBV7-9	TRBJ2-7	-	-	TGTGCCAGCAGCCCGGGGCAGGGAAACGGCGAGCAGTACTTC	CASSPGQGNGEQYF
TRBV18	TRBJ1-1	-	-	TGTGCCAGCTCACTACAAGAGGGGGACACTGAAGCTTTCTTT	CASSLQEGDTEAFF
TRBV5-5	TRBJ1-2	TRBD1	-	TGTGCCAGCAGCTTGGATGCGGGACAGGCAGGCTATGGCTACACCTTC	CASSLDAGQAGYGYTF
TRBV30	TRBJ2-2	TRBD1	-	TGTGCCTTTCGACAGGGGAACACCGGGGAGCTGTTTTTT	CAFRQGNTGELFF
TRBV6-5	TRBJ2-5	TRBD1	-	TGTGCCAGCAGGAAGGACAGGGGGCGGCAAGAGACCCAGTACTTC	CASRKDRGRQETQYF
TRBV2	TRBJ2-2	TRBD1	-	TGTGCCAGCAGCGAGGACAGGGCGAACACCGGGGAGCTGTTTTTT	CASSEDRANTGELFF
TRBV5-4	TRBJ2-3	TRBD1	few	TGTGCCAGCAGCCGGGACAGGGGGGCAGATACGCAGTATTTT	CASSRDRGADTQYF
TRBV25-1	TRBJ1-1	TRBD1	-	TGTGCCAGCAGTTCCAAGGACAGGGGACTTGAAGCTTTCTTT	CASSSKDRGLEAFF
TRBV6-5	TRBJ1-2	TRBD1	-	TGTGCCAGCAGTTCGACAGGGAGGGGTAACTATGGCTACACCTTC	CASSSTGRGNYGYTF
TRBV19	TRBJ1-2	TRBD1	-	TGTGCCAGTAGCCCCGGACAGGGTCATGGCTACACCTTC	CASSPGQGHGYTF
TRBV3-1/TRBV3-2	TRBJ2-3	-	-	TGTGCCAGCAGCCAATCAGGGGGGGCAGATACGCAGTATTTT	CASSQSGGADTQYF
TRBV30	TRBJ1-2	TRBD1	-	TGTGCCTGGGGACAGGGTGGCTACACCTTC	CAWGQGGYTF
TRBV28	TRBJ2-4	TRBD1	-	TGTGCCAGCAGTCCCGCAGGGGGCCAAAACATTCAGTACTTC	CASSPAGGQNIQYF
TRBV11-2	TRBJ2-3	TRBD1	medium-sized	TGTGCCAGCAGCTTAGATGGACAGGGATCGCGGCGTCCGTATTTT	CASSLDGQGSRRPYF
TRBV9	TRBJ2-3	TRBD2	-	TGTGCCAGCAGCCCACGGACTAGCGGAAGCACAGATACGCAGTATTTT	CASSPRTSGSTDTQYF
TRBV3-1/TRBV3-2	TRBJ2-7	TRBD2	-	TGTGCCAGCAGCCCATCGAGCGGGGGGGCCGGCGAGCAGTACTTC	CASSPSSGGAGEQYF
TRBV7-9	TRBJ1-6	TRBD1	few	TGTGCCAGCAGCCTAGGGGGCGGGAGCCTTGGGTCACCCCTCCACTTT	CASSLGGGSLGSPLHF
TRBV6-5	TRBJ2-1	-	-	TGTGCCAGCAGTTACAGGGGAGGGGGCTCCTACAATGAGCAGTTCTTC	CASSYRGGGSYNEQFF
TRBV30	TRBJ2-3	TRBD2	-	TGTGCCTGGAGTAGCGGGGCGCAGTATTTT	CAWSSGAQYF
TRBV7-2	TRBJ1-1	-	-	TGTGCCAGCAGTCCCGACAGGTCCAACACTGAAGCTTTCTTT	CASSPDRSNTEAFF
TRBV3-1/TRBV3-2	TRBJ2-3	-	once	TGTGCCAGCAGCCAAGCGGATACGCAGTATTTT	CASSQADTQYF
TRBV4-1	TRBJ2-7	TRBD1	-	TGCGCCAGCAGCCAAGTTGGGACAGGGGATCGTTACGAGCAGTACTTC	CASSQVGTGDRYEQYF
TRBV3-1/TRBV3-2	TRBJ1-2	-	many	TGTGCCAGCAGCAAAACCCTAGGAAGGGGGGGCTACACCTTC	CASSKTLGRGGYTF